This TCR beta chain emerged from a study of control samples from healthy donors and cancer patients. Per germline, CDR1 SEHNR and CDR2 FQNEAQ (reference sequence). This CDR3 is 13 amino acids long. V lost 2 bases and J 7 bases, leaving 9 bases between the germline ends. Repertoires were generated with immunoSEQ multiplex PCR, while TCRdb's copy carries only in-frame clones and drops some. Counted here are over 15,000 clones, around 90% occurring once; the ten biggest clones make up around 30%. This chain links TRBV7-9 with TRBJ1-5; no reliable D call. The sequence was collected from a man in his 60s with head and neck cancer. The sample comprised PBMCs. The CDR3 is CASSLRIGQPQHF. The CDR3 region has the DNA TGTGCCAGCAGCTTAAGGATCGGGCAGCCCCAGCATTTT.